This entry describes one T cell receptor (beta chain). Its antigen has not been determined. Per-base quality was not reported, and no clone a single base away is much larger than it. The germline V gene supplies CDR1 SGHDN and CDR2 FVKESK. V loses 0 bases of germline sequence and J loses 5 bases, and the interval between the two ends is 8 bases. The CDR3 covers 13 residues, taking in both the cysteine and the phenylalanine. The entry retains the CDR3 DNA only, 39 bases that are in frame from base 1. Library prep was done by the immunoSEQ multiplex PCR assay. The table comes from immuneACCESS by way of TCRdb, which keeps in-frame sequences with V and J called. Part of the clones is missing from these tables; in studies checked, under half for an unresolved V gene and the rest for unknown reasons. The sample contains around 65,000 clones, roughly 95% of them found a single time. Around 0.03% of the sample goes to the ten largest clones.

The sample belongs to a study of shared T cell receptors in the human thymus (dated by TCRdb to the early 2020s). A note on the overall study: The study examined how self-reactive, shared T-cell receptor alpha chains are generated in the human thymus.

The chain joins TRBV14 to TRBJ2-7; the D gene lacks a confident call. Sequenced sample: thymocytes. This clonotype was obtained from a human donor. The CDR3 has the sequence CASSQENENEQYF. Read as DNA, the sequence is TGTGCCAGCAGCCAAGAGAATGAAAACGAGCAGTACTTC.